What follows are 6 T cell receptor beta chains derived from one specimen sequenced in a study of identical twins. TCRdb passed the 5' RACE reads through MiXCR, listing each CDR3 protein once. The sample records under 1 million distinct CDR3 sequences, approximately 13% being singletons. These same records also appear under a second study, on yellow fever vaccine responses in identical twins.

Sequenced material: PBMCs. Every receptor here comes from a woman under 30 in good health.

The sample holds many counts of this clonotype. The DNA of the CDR3 is TGTGCCAGCATCCCCACCCCCAGGTGGGGGGTTAATGAAAAACTGTTTTTT. This sequence encodes CASIPTPRWGVNEKLFF. The V gene is TRBV25-1, the J gene TRBJ1-4; possibly TRBD1 for D (5 bases). Between the trimmed V and J ends, which lost 7 bases and 4 bases, there was a span of 22 bases. The CDR3 contains 17 residues. Germline CDR1 MGHDK, CDR2 SYGVNS.

This clonotype has only a few counts. The chain has TRBV12-3 or TRBV12-4 and TRBJ2-1; weak D call: TRBD1 (5 bases). The CDR3 loop spans 15 amino acids. V lost 6 bases to trimming and J lost 0 bases, with 12 bases between them. The chain's CDR3 is CASRPTEGSYNEQFF. DNA for the CDR3: TGTGCCAGCAGACCGACAGAAGGCTCCTACAATGAGCAGTTCTTC.

This clonotype was observed many times. The J gene is TRBJ2-1, the V gene TRBV2, with 8 bases fitting TRBD1. Per the germline V gene, CDR1 is SNHLY and CDR2 is FYNNEI. The J segment lost 6 bases and the V segment lost 5 bases, leaving 6 bases of the junction unmatched. The CDR3 sequence is 14 residues long. In DNA form, the CDR3 reads TGTGCCAGCAGTTACTCCCAGGGGGCCAATGAGCAGTTCTTC. It specifies CASSYSQGANEQFF.

This clonotype has more than one count but fewer than ten. The chain links TRBV28 to TRBJ1-2; D may be TRBD1 (6 bases). Germline V lookup: CDR1 MDHEN, CDR2 SYDVKM. There are 13 residues in the CDR3. Trimming removed 7 bases at V and 5 bases at J, with 14 bases between. In nucleotides, the CDR3 is TGTGCCAGCACCCTAGGCGGGACATATGGCTACACCTTC. Protein: CASTLGGTYGYTF.

The chain couples TRBV13 to TRBJ2-1; 12 bases align to TRBD1. This CDR3 is 14 amino acids long. V trimming: 5 bases; J trimming: 7 bases; junction bases outside the gene matches: 3. Per the germline V gene, CDR1 is PRHDT and CDR2 is FYEKMQ (reference sequence). This CDR3 reads CASSRDRGHNEQFF. The DNA of the CDR3 is TGTGCCAGCAGCCGGGACAGGGGGCATAATGAGCAGTTCTTC.

This clonotype was seen at least ten times. This chain links TRBV2 with TRBJ2-1, with D possibly matching TRBD1 (7 bases). V was pared by 0 bases and J by 8 bases, with 14 bases between. This CDR3 has 15 residues. Germline V gene sequence: CDR1 SNHLY, CDR2 FYNNEI. Written as DNA, the CDR3 is TGTGCCAGCAGTGAAGCGCGTATCAGGGGGGATGAGCAGTTCTTC. This gives the protein CASSEARIRGDEQFF.